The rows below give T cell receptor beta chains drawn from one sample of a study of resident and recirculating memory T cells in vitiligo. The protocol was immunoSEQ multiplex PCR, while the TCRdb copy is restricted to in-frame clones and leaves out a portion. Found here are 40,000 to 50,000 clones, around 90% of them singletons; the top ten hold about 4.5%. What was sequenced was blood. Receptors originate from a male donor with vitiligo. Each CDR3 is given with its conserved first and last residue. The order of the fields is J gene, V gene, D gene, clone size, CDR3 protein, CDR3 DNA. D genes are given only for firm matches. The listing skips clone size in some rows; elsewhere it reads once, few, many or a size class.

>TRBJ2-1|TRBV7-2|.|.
CASSLNPGYKLDEQFF
TGTGCCAGCAGCTTAAACCCGGGTTACAAGTTGGATGAGCAGTTCTTC
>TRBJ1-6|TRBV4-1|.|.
CASSPLVSSPLHF
TGCGCCAGCAGCCCCCTAGTCAGTTCACCCCTCCACTTT
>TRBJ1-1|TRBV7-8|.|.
CASSKTNPNTEAFF
TGTGCCAGCAGCAAGACTAACCCGAACACTGAAGCTTTCTTT
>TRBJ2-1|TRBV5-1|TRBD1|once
CASSRGTGDYNEQFF
TGCGCCAGCAGCCGCGGGACAGGGGACTACAATGAGCAGTTCTTC
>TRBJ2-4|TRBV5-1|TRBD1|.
CASSLGQGAYKNIQYF
TGCGCCAGCAGCTTGGGACAGGGGGCTTACAAAAACATTCAGTACTTC
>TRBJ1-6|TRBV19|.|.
CASSIGQGPRSPLHF
TGTGCCAGTAGTATCGGTCAGGGGCCGCGATCACCCCTCCACTTT
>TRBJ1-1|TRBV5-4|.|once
CASSRQAVNTEAFF
TGTGCCAGCAGCCGGCAGGCTGTGAACACTGAAGCTTTCTTT
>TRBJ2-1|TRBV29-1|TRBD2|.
CSSSGGAFYNEQFF
TGCAGTAGTAGCGGGGGGGCTTTCTACAATGAGCAGTTCTTC
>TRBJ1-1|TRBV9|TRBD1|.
CASSAQQGLNTEAFF
TGTGCCAGCAGCGCCCAACAGGGGTTGAACACTGAAGCTTTCTTT
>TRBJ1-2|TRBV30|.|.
CAWSVGAGYTF
TGTGCCTGGAGTGTTGGGGCGGGCTACACCTTC
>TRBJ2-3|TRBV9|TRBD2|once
CASSPIAGGLTDTQYF
TGTGCCAGCAGTCCGATAGCGGGGGGACTCACAGATACGCAGTATTTT
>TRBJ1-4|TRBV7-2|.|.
CASSLTGINEKLFF
TGTGCCAGCAGCCTCACAGGGATCAATGAAAAACTGTTTTTT
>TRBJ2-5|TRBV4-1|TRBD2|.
CASSQERASGGWTQYF
TGCGCCAGCAGCCAAGAACGCGCTAGCGGGGGATGGACCCAGTACTTC
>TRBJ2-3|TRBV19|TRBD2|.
CASSLGLAGGTQYF
TGTGCCAGTAGTCTGGGACTAGCGGGGGGCACGCAGTATTTT
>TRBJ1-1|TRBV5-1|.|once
CASSAAGLDTEAFF
TGCGCCAGCAGCGCCGCGGGGTTGGACACTGAAGCTTTCTTT
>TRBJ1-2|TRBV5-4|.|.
CASSLKFGSGGLPGYTF
TGTGCCAGCAGCTTGAAGTTTGGATCGGGGGGGCTCCCTGGCTACACCTTC
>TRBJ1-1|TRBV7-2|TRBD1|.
CASRGNRGTEAFF
TGTGCCAGCAGGGGAAACAGGGGAACTGAAGCTTTCTTT
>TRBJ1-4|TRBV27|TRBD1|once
CASSENPGQGSEKLFF
TGTGCCAGCAGTGAGAACCCGGGACAGGGGAGTGAAAAACTGTTTTTT
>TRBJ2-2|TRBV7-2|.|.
CASSFGQLNTGELFF
TGTGCCAGCAGCTTCGGACAGCTGAACACCGGGGAGCTGTTTTTT
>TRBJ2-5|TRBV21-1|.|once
CASSKRGCRDAGGETQYF
TGTGCCAGCAGCAAACGCGGGTGCCGGGACGCAGGGGGAGAGACCCAGTACTTC
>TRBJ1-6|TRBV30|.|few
CAWSVSRVGSPLHF
TGTGCCTGGAGTGTATCCAGGGTTGGATCACCCCTCCACTTT
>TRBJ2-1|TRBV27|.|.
CASSPLTAEQFF
TGTGCCAGCAGTCCCCTAACAGCTGAGCAGTTCTTC
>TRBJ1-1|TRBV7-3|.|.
CASSLTPPGSGGSTEAFF
TGTGCCAGCAGCTTAACGCCACCGGGGTCGGGGGGAAGCACTGAAGCTTTCTTT
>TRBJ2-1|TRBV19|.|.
CASSFQGGGEQFF
TGTGCCAGTAGTTTCCAGGGTGGAGGGGAGCAGTTCTTC
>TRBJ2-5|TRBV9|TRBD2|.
CASSVAPLAEETQYF
TGTGCCAGCAGCGTAGCCCCACTAGCGGAAGAGACCCAGTACTTC
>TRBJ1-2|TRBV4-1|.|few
CASSRVEGDYGYTF
TGCGCCAGCAGCCGAGTAGAGGGCGACTATGGCTACACCTTC
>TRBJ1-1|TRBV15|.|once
CATSRDRDMNTEAFF
TGTGCCACCAGCAGAGACAGGGACATGAACACTGAAGCTTTCTTT
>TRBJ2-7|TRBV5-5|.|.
CASSPSPDTSYEQYF
TGTGCCAGCAGCCCCTCGCCGGACACTTCCTACGAGCAGTACTTC